This TCR beta chain was recorded in a study of CD8 T cells in Susac syndrome. Study outcomes and limitations: Maximal CD8+ clonal expansion in Susac was observed within TEMRA cells and among active patients. There were fewer than 20 Susac-specific public clones in total CD8+ repertoires and roughly five in CD8+ TEMRA repertoires.

On this clonotype: Its specificity is unknown.

Sequencing of TCR beta was carried out in blood CD8+ and CD4+ T cells. The CDR3 length is 15 residues. J lost 8 bases, V lost 1 base, and 7 bases had no gene match. From germline, CDR1 is LGHNA and CDR2 YNFKEQ. With random hexamers, roughly 0.5 to 1 ug RNA was reverse transcribed. Amplification of TCR beta CDR3 across 54 Vbeta and 13 Jbeta was performed with immunoSEQ multiplex PCR. MiXCR, run by TCRdb on the immunoSEQ multiplex PCR reads, gives a single entry per CDR3 protein. The repertoire holds more than 80,000 distinct CDR3 sequences, 94% seen once, with about 0.42% in the top ten. This TCR derives from a human donor with Susac syndrome. The sequencing input was CD8+ T cells from PBMCs. The rearrangement joins TRBV4-2 to TRBJ2-1, with 8 bases aligning to TRBD1. The CDR3 region has the DNA TGTGCCAGCAGCCAAGTGGGCAGGGGGCTTGATGAGCAGTTCTTC. It is translated as CASSQVGRGLDEQFF.